One sample yielded the 28 T cell receptor beta chains listed below, sequenced in a study of blood T cell repertoires in COVID-19. The table came from immunoSEQ multiplex PCR; TCRdb's copy has only in-frame clones and leaves some out. The data show roughly 200,000 clones, with approximately 85% seen just once and roughly 3% held by the top ten. Sequenced material: peripheral blood. The receptors shown here come from a man aged 55 to 70 with acute or convalescent COVID-19.

The rearrangement links TRBV19 to TRBJ2-7, with D perhaps matching TRBD2 (5 bases). Per the germline V gene, CDR1 is LNHDA and CDR2 is SQIVND (reference sequence). The CDR3 sequence is 15 residues long. V was cut by 4 bases and J by 0 bases, with 13 bases left in between. CDR3 loop: CASSTDSTNSYEQYF. The CDR3 nucleotides are TGTGCCAGTAGTACTGACTCGACTAACTCCTACGAGCAGTACTTC.

This chain connects TRBV13 to TRBJ2-1, with 12 bases identical to TRBD2. With V trimmed by 5 bases and J by 10 bases, 15 bases remained unmatched. Germline V gives CDR1 PRHDT, CDR2 FYEKMQ (reference sequence). The length of the CDR3 is 17 residues. The CDR3 here is CASSPLALAGGPGEQFF. The DNA for the CDR3 is TGTGCCAGCAGCCCCCTGGCTCTAGCGGGAGGGCCAGGAGAGCAGTTCTTC. The full variable domain, completed using reference TRBV13 and TRBJ2-1, is AAGVIQSPRHLIKEKRETATLKCYPIPRHDTVYWYQQGPGQDPQFLISFYEKMQSDKGSIPDRFSAQQFSDYHSELNMSSLELGDSALYFCASSPLALAGGPGEQFFGPGTRLTVL.

The J gene is TRBJ1-1, the V gene TRBV20-1; tentative D call: TRBD1 (6 bases). There are 10 residues in the CDR3. Germline CDR1 reads DFQATT; CDR2 reads SNEGSKA (reference sequence). The V end was cut by 7 bases, the J end by 4 bases, with 7 bases between. DNA for the CDR3: TGCAGTGTAGGGGGCACTGAAGCTTTCTTT. Translation: CSVGGTEAFF.

This clone has only a few counts. The CDR3: CASSTRQGGGYTF. The DNA of the CDR3 is TGTGCCAGCTCGACGCGACAGGGTGGCGGCTACACCTTC. The rearrangement uses TRBV2 and TRBJ1-2; 7 bases fit TRBD1. Germline values: CDR1 SNHLY, CDR2 FYNNEI. V lost 8 bases, J lost 8 bases, and 11 bases stayed unmatched. This CDR3 is 13 amino acids long.

This clone was observed a few times. The gene calls are TRBV5-4 and TRBJ2-7; TRBD2 matches at 11 bases. The V and J ends lost 1 base and 5 bases, in that order; junction bases with no gene match: 2. Looked up from germline, CDR1 is SGHNT and CDR2 is YYREEE (reference sequence). The CDR3 runs 14 residues. As DNA, the CDR3 is TGTGCCAGCAGCTTGACTAGCGGGAGCGACGAGCAGTACTTC. Translation: CASSLTSGSDEQYF.

This sequence joins TRBV7-2 and TRBJ2-7; tentatively, D is TRBD2 (5 bases). Germline V CDR1 and CDR2: SGHTA, FQGNSA. The CDR3 is made up of 13 amino acids. V gave up 5 bases and J gave up 3 bases, with 11 bases separating them. CDR3 sequence reads: CASSPEGGYEQYF. The CDR3 DNA is TGTGCCAGCAGCCCCGAGGGCGGCTACGAGCAGTACTTC.

The chain employs TRBV5-1 and TRBJ1-5; D ambiguous. The germline CDR1 and CDR2 sequences are SGHRS and YFSETQ. This CDR3 spans 16 amino acids. The V and J ends lost 0 bases and 6 bases respectively, with 16 bases between them. Written as DNA, the CDR3 is TGCGCCAGCAGCTTGGGTGAGGCTAATACGGGTCAGCCCCAGCATTTT. Translation: CASSLGEANTGQPQHF. Supplemented by reference TRBV5-1 and TRBJ1-5, the full variable domain reads KAGVTQTPRYLIKTRGQQVTLSCSPISGHRSVSWYQQTPGQGLQFLFEYFSETQRNKGNFPGRFSGRQFSNSRSEMNVSTLELGDSALYLCASSLGEANTGQPQHFGDGTRLSIL.

The rearrangement joins TRBV27 to TRBJ2-7, with 9 bases identical to TRBD2. Trimming removed 2 bases from V and 5 bases from J; junction bases left unmatched: 13. Germline lookup yields CDR1 MNHEY and CDR2 SMNVEV (reference sequence). The CDR3 is 17 residues long. The CDR3 DNA follows: TGTGCCAGCAGTTTAAGCGGGAGGAGAACATTCCGGGACGAGCAGTACTTC. The encoded protein is CASSLSGRRTFRDEQYF.

V and J are TRBV6-2 or TRBV6-3 and TRBJ2-1, with 12 bases identical to TRBD2. CDR1 MNHEY and CDR2 SVGEGT come from the germline V gene. V gave up 6 bases and J gave up 1 base; unmatched junction bases: 4. The CDR3 totals 16 residues. The DNA for the CDR3 is TGTGCCAGCAGCCCGCTAGCGGGAGGGTCCTACAATGAGCAGTTCTTC. This translates into CASSPLAGGSYNEQFF.

J is TRBJ2-7 and V is TRBV3-1 (or the pseudogene TRBV3-2), with 7 bases fitting TRBD1. In germline, CDR1 is LGHDT, CDR2 YNNKEL (reference sequence). V lost 1 base to trimming and J lost 6 bases; unmatched junction nucleotides: 12. The CDR3 consists of 16 residues. CDR3 amino acids: CASSQAVGQRIPEQYF. CDR3 nucleotide sequence: TGTGCCAGCAGCCAAGCTGTGGGACAGCGGATCCCCGAGCAGTACTTC.

The rearrangement joins TRBV6-5 to TRBJ1-4; TRBD1 might be the D (5 bases). V lost 8 bases and J 3 bases, leaving 10 bases between the germline ends. Germline V gene sequence: CDR1 MNHEY, CDR2 SVGAGI. This CDR3 comprises 13 residues. CDR3 amino acids: CASARDSNEKLFF. The CDR3, as DNA: TGTGCCAGCGCCAGGGACTCTAATGAAAAACTGTTTTTT.

The chain joins TRBV4-2 to TRBJ1-5; D unresolved. V was cut by 0 bases and J by 4 bases, with 16 bases left in between. Germline V gene lookup returns CDR1 LGHNA and CDR2 YNFKEQ. This CDR3 contains 17 residues. CDR3 in DNA: TGTGCCAGCAGCCAAGATGTAGGGATACCGGGGAATCAGCCCCAGCATTTT. It yields the protein CASSQDVGIPGNQPQHF.

The gene calls are TRBV4-1 and TRBJ2-2, with a possible D match to TRBD2 (5 bases). Germline-derived CDR1 and CDR2 are MGHRA and YSYEKL. The CDR3 has 17 amino acids. V lost 0 bases and J 0 bases, leaving 11 bases between the germline ends. The CDR3 spells CASSQDLRGTNTGELFF. Written as DNA, the CDR3 is TGCGCCAGCAGCCAAGATTTGCGAGGGACGAACACCGGGGAGCTGTTTTTT.

The rearrangement links TRBV3-1 (or the pseudogene TRBV3-2) to TRBJ1-2; 11 nucleotides line up with TRBD1. Germline loops: CDR1 LGHDT, CDR2 YNNKEL (reference sequence). The trim removed 6 bases at V and 6 bases at J, leaving 6 bases unmatched. This CDR3 contains 14 residues. This chain's CDR3 is CASSAGQGDDGYTF. The CDR3, as DNA: TGTGCCAGCAGTGCGGGACAGGGGGACGATGGCTACACCTTC.

The chain combines TRBV11-3 with TRBJ2-6; D not certain. This CDR3 comprises 15 residues. V lost 5 bases, J lost 0 bases, and 8 bases lay in between. Looked up from germline, CDR1 is SGHNT and CDR2 is YENEEA. The chain's CDR3 is CASSPRSSGANVLTF. The CDR3 coding sequence is TGTGCCAGCAGCCCTCGGAGCTCTGGGGCCAACGTCCTGACTTTC.

This sequence joins TRBV3-1 (or the pseudogene TRBV3-2) and TRBJ2-7; 9 bases are shared with TRBD1. Looked up from germline, CDR1 is LGHDT and CDR2 is YNNKEL (reference sequence). With 0 bases clipped from V and 9 bases from J, the junction kept 6 bases outside the gene matches. This CDR3 region has 14 residues. This CDR3 reads CASSQEGTGPGQYF. The CDR3 DNA is TGTGCCAGCAGCCAAGAAGGGACAGGGCCTGGGCAGTACTTC.

The chain uses TRBV9 and TRBJ2-7; 9 bases line up with TRBD1. The CDR3 loop spans 13 amino acids. Unmatched junction bases numbered 8, after V lost 8 bases and J lost 5 bases. Germline loops: CDR1 SGDLS, CDR2 YYNGEE. The CDR3 DNA sequence: TGTGCCAGTGCCGGGACAGGGACCCACGAGCAGTACTTC. Encoded protein: CASAGTGTHEQYF.

The chain is built from TRBV10-3 and TRBJ2-3; TRBD1 agrees at 10 bases. Unmatched junction bases numbered 8, after V lost 11 bases and J lost 0 bases. The CDR3 has 15 residues. The germline V gene encodes CDR1 ENHRY and CDR2 SYGVKD. CDR3 in amino acids: CAALPGQGSTDTQYF. The CDR3 DNA follows: TGTGCCGCCCTACCGGGACAGGGGAGCACAGATACGCAGTATTTT.

This clone came up once. V and J are TRBV2 and TRBJ2-2, with 8 bases aligning to TRBD2. Germline V CDR1 and CDR2: SNHLY, FYNNEI. The CDR3 loop spans 14 amino acids. V was pared by 6 bases and J by 7 bases, with 7 bases of the junction left unmatched. As DNA, the CDR3 is TGTGCCAGCAGAACTAGCGGAGGGATCGGGGAGCTGTTTTTT. This translates into CASRTSGGIGELFF.

A word on this clone: Mismatch with germline at one junction end may stem from a read error. The rearrangement links TRBV27 to TRBJ2-7, with 10 bases fitting TRBD1. In germline, CDR1 is MNHEY, CDR2 SMNVEV (reference sequence). CDR3 length equals 14 residues. The CDR3 DNA reads as TGTGCCAGCAGTTCCGGGACAGGGGACTACAAGCAGTACTTC. This sequence encodes CASSSGTGDYKQYF.

V is TRBV19 and J is TRBJ2-5; 7 bases are a match to TRBD1. Germline V gene data show CDR1 as LNHDA and CDR2 as SQIVND (reference sequence). CDR3 length equals 15 residues. J was trimmed by 5 bases and V by 5 bases; bases with no gene match: 11. CDR3 sequence (DNA): TGTGCCAGTAGTCTCGGACAGGTGTTGGTGGAGACCCAGTACTTC. It yields the protein CASSLGQVLVETQYF.

The chain recombines TRBV7-2 with TRBJ1-5; 9 bases align to TRBD1. Trimming took 3 bases from V and 7 from J; bases not matched to a gene: 7. There are 15 residues in the CDR3. Germline V gene lookup returns CDR1 SGHTA and CDR2 FQGNSA. The CDR3 sequence: CASSFSGTGMQPQHF. The DNA for the CDR3 is TGTGCCAGCAGCTTTAGCGGGACAGGGATGCAGCCCCAGCATTTT.

The CDR3 nucleotides read TGCGCCAGCAGCCATCACTCCAGGGTGTCTAATGAAAAACTGTTTTTT. Amino acid sequence: CASSHHSRVSNEKLFF. This chain uses TRBV4-3 with TRBJ1-4, with a weak D call TRBD1 (5 bases). CDR3 length: 16 residues. Between the trimmed V and J ends, which lost 3 bases and 3 bases, there was a span of 14 bases. CDR1 is LGHNA and CDR2 is YSLEER in the germline V gene.

The chain has TRBV9 and TRBJ1-2; the match to TRBD1 covers 7 bases. This CDR3 has 14 residues. V dropped 4 bases and J dropped 2; count of bases not matched to a gene: 5. Per the germline V gene, CDR1 is SGDLS and CDR2 is YYNGEE. Written as DNA, the CDR3 is TGTGCCAGCAGCCCCGACAGGGTCAACTATGGCTACACCTTC. Translating gives CASSPDRVNYGYTF.

The chain is built from TRBV5-1 and TRBJ1-2; TRBD1 might be the D (6 bases). Germline V gives CDR1 SGHRS, CDR2 YFSETQ. The CDR3 is 15 residues long. V was cut by 3 bases and J by 8 bases, with 20 bases left in between. The CDR3 DNA reads TGCGCCAGCAGCTACCGACAGGCGACCTTCGACGGCTACACCTTC. Translation: CASSYRQATFDGYTF.

The V gene is TRBV19, the J gene TRBJ2-7; no firm D call. Germline V gene lookup returns CDR1 LNHDA and CDR2 SQIVND (reference sequence). The CDR3 runs 14 residues. V dropped 1 base and J dropped 0 bases, with 7 bases sitting between them. CDR3 loop: CASSIGLSSYEQYF. The CDR3 DNA follows: TGTGCCAGTAGTATAGGTCTGAGCTCCTACGAGCAGTACTTC.

The chain couples TRBV6-2 or TRBV6-3 to TRBJ2-1; 13 bases map to TRBD2. CDR1 and CDR2 (germline): MNHEY, SVGEGT. CDR3 length: 15 amino acids. Germline trimming cut 6 bases from V and 4 bases from J; bases unmatched to any gene: 3. CDR3 DNA: TGTGCCAGCAGCACGGGACTAGCGGGGTACAATGAGCAGTTCTTC. This translates into CASSTGLAGYNEQFF.

This clone appeared a single time. The chain has TRBV6-5 and TRBJ2-7; 7 nucleotides line up with TRBD1. Per the germline V gene, CDR1 is MNHEY and CDR2 is SVGAGI. The CDR3 totals 14 residues. With V trimmed by 6 bases and J by 0 bases, 5 bases remained unmatched. CDR3 sequence (DNA): TGTGCCAGCAGGAAGGGACAGATCTCCTACGAGCAGTACTTC. Residues: CASRKGQISYEQYF.